This is a list of T cell receptor beta chains from one sample in a study of blood T cell repertoires in COVID-19. Libraries were prepared by immunoSEQ multiplex PCR; TCRdb keeps only in-frame clonotypes and omits some of them. The table lists tens of thousands of clones, 93% of them singletons. The source material was peripheral blood. These TCRs come from a male donor with active COVID-19. Both conserved end residues are part of each CDR3. The order of the fields is D gene, clone size, J gene, V gene, CDR3 DNA, CDR3 protein. D genes are given only for firm matches. Some rows mark clone size as missing; the rest say once, few, many or name a class of expanded clone.

>TRBD2|NA|TRBJ2-2|TRBV4-1
TGCGCCAGCAGCCAAGCCGGGACTAGCGGGAACACCGGGGAGCTGTTTTTT
CASSQAGTSGNTGELFF
>NA|NA|TRBJ1-2|TRBV5-6
TGTGCCAGCAGCCCAGGACAGCCATATGGCTACACCTTC
CASSPGQPYGYTF
>NA|NA|TRBJ2-7|TRBV6-2/TRBV6-3
TGTGCCAGCAGTTTGGTGGCGGTGTCTAGGCAGTACTTC
CASSLVAVSRQYF
>NA|once|TRBJ2-7|TRBV19
TGTGCCAGTAGTATAGGGACAGCTGACTACGAGCAGTACTTC
CASSIGTADYEQYF
>NA|NA|TRBJ1-5|TRBV19
TGTGCCAGTAGTCGCCTCTGGCAGGGTAATCAGCCCCAGCATTTT
CASSRLWQGNQPQHF
>NA|NA|TRBJ2-3|TRBV9
TGTGCCAGCAGCGTAGAGGGACATCGCACAGATACGCAGTATTTT
CASSVEGHRTDTQYF
>TRBD1|NA|TRBJ2-7|TRBV5-1
TGCGCCAGCAGCCCAACGACAGGGCCCGACGAGCAGTACTTC
CASSPTTGPDEQYF
>NA|NA|TRBJ2-5|TRBV4-1
TGCGCCAGCAGCCAGGCGGGACAGCCGAAAGAGACCCAGTACTTC
CASSQAGQPKETQYF
>NA|NA|TRBJ1-5|TRBV7-2
TGTGCCAGCAGCTTAGCTGCGGGTCAGCCCCAGCATTTT
CASSLAAGQPQHF
>NA|NA|TRBJ1-4|TRBV27
TGTGCCAGCAGTACGCGGAGGGAGCTTAATGAAAAACTGTTTTTT
CASSTRRELNEKLFF
>TRBD2|once|TRBJ2-7|TRBV5-5
TGTGCCAGCACCCGGGAGGGGGTTTCCTACGAGCAGTACTTC
CASTREGVSYEQYF
>TRBD1|NA|TRBJ2-1|TRBV13
TGTGCCAGCAGCTTCCCCTCCGGGACAGGACTCTACAATGAGCAGTTCTTC
CASSFPSGTGLYNEQFF
>TRBD1|NA|TRBJ1-2|TRBV7-2
TGTGCCAGCAGCTCCCAGACAGGGCCGACTAACTATGGCTACACCTTC
CASSSQTGPTNYGYTF
>TRBD1|NA|TRBJ2-3|TRBV6-2/TRBV6-3
TGTGCCAGCAGTTACACCGGGACAGGGGGGACAGATACGCAGTATTTT
CASSYTGTGGTDTQYF
>NA|NA|TRBJ1-6|TRBV18
TGTGCCAGCTCAGACGGGATAAATTCACCCCTCCACTTT
CASSDGINSPLHF
>NA|once|TRBJ1-6|TRBV5-6
TGTGCCAGCAGCCGAGACAGCTTGGCTAATTCACCCCTCCACTTT
CASSRDSLANSPLHF
>NA|NA|TRBJ2-2|TRBV18
TGTGCCAGCTCACCAGGGCGGGGAACCGGGGAGCTGTTTTTT
CASSPGRGTGELFF
>NA|NA|TRBJ2-1|TRBV5-6
TGTGCCAGCAGCTTAAGGGGCAGACCCTACAATGAGCAGTTCTTC
CASSLRGRPYNEQFF
>TRBD1|NA|TRBJ2-7|TRBV3-1/TRBV3-2
TGTGCCAGCAGAGTTGGGACAGGGGAAATTTATCCCTCCTACGAGCAGTACTTC
CASRVGTGEIYPSYEQYF
>TRBD1|once|TRBJ1-3|TRBV19
TGTGCCAGTAGTACCCCCGGGACAGCTTCTGGAAACACCATATATTTT
CASSTPGTASGNTIYF
>TRBD1|NA|TRBJ2-7|TRBV4-3
TGCGCCAGCAGCCAAGGGACAGGGGACGAGCAGTACTTC
CASSQGTGDEQYF
>TRBD2|large|TRBJ2-7|TRBV7-9
TGTGCCAGCAGCCCGGGGGGGGCCGGACCCCTCGTCTACGAGCAGTACTTC
CASSPGGAGPLVYEQYF
>NA|NA|TRBJ2-2|TRBV7-6
TGTGCCAGCAGCTTAGCGCTCATCGGCGGGGCTCCCGGGGAGCTGTTTTTT
CASSLALIGGAPGELFF
>TRBD1|NA|TRBJ2-7|TRBV11-3
TGTGCCAGCAGCTCACCGATTATGACAGGGAAAAGCTCCTACGAGCAGTACTTC
CASSSPIMTGKSSYEQYF
>TRBD1|NA|TRBJ2-7|TRBV12-3/TRBV12-4
TGTGCCAGCAGTTTGGCGGGACAGGGCCGGTACTTC
CASSLAGQGRYF
>NA|once|TRBJ2-7|TRBV13
TGTGCCAGCAGATACAGGGTTCAGGGCGAGCAGTACTTC
CASRYRVQGEQYF
>TRBD1|NA|TRBJ2-1|TRBV5-1
TGCGCCAGCAGCTTGGCAGGACAGGGTGGCAATGAGCAGTTCTTC
CASSLAGQGGNEQFF
>TRBD2|NA|TRBJ2-7|TRBV7-9
TGTGCCAGCAGCTTTTGGCGGGGGGAATCCTACGAGCAGTACTTC
CASSFWRGESYEQYF
>NA|NA|TRBJ2-2|TRBV7-3
TGTGCCAGCAGCTTAAATTCGTTCACCGGGGAGCTGTTTTTT
CASSLNSFTGELFF
>TRBD1|NA|TRBJ2-2|TRBV7-3
TGTGCCAGCAGCCCAAACACAGGGGCGGTCGGGGAGCTGTTTTTT
CASSPNTGAVGELFF
>TRBD1|NA|TRBJ2-1|TRBV7-3
TGTGCCAGCAGCTCCTCGACAGGGTCCCGAGCCTTCTTC
CASSSSTGSRAFF
>TRBD1|once|TRBJ1-2|TRBV7-2
TGTGCCAGCAGCCCAAGGACAGGGTCCAACTATGGCTACACCTTC
CASSPRTGSNYGYTF
>NA|NA|TRBJ1-6|TRBV7-8
TGTGCCAGCAGCTTCTTCGACCAGACTCCACCCCTCCACTTT
CASSFFDQTPPLHF
>NA|NA|TRBJ1-4|TRBV7-2
TGTGCCAGCAGCTTAGTCCCGGGGGTTGCCGAAAAACTGTTTTTT
CASSLVPGVAEKLFF
>NA|NA|TRBJ2-7|TRBV19
TGTGCCAGTAGTATAAGGTGGGACACGAGCTCCTACGAGCAGTACTTC
CASSIRWDTSSYEQYF
>TRBD1|NA|TRBJ1-1|TRBV7-2
TGTGCCAGCAGCTCACACAGGGGGCAGGACATTGAAGCTTTCTTT
CASSSHRGQDIEAFF
>NA|NA|TRBJ2-5|TRBV11-3
TGTGCCAGCAGCTTTACGGGGGTGTACCAAGAGACCCAGTACTTC
CASSFTGVYQETQYF
>NA|once|TRBJ1-4|TRBV9
TGTGCCAGCAGCGTAGACGGGAGGCCCGGACTAAATGAAAAACTGTTTTTT
CASSVDGRPGLNEKLFF
>TRBD2|NA|TRBJ2-3|TRBV6-1
TGTGCCAGCAGTGAGTTTGTCGGGGGGGGAACCACAGATACGCAGTATTTT
CASSEFVGGGTTDTQYF
>NA|NA|TRBJ2-7|TRBV20-1
TGCAGTGCCAGAGAGCGATACGAGCAGTACTTC
CSARERYEQYF
>NA|NA|TRBJ2-5|TRBV11-3
TGTGCCAGCAGCAATGGGGGGGCTCAAGAGACCCAGTACTTC
CASSNGGAQETQYF
>NA|NA|TRBJ1-4|TRBV4-2
TGTGCCAGCAGCCAAGATGTCACATTAACTAATGAAAAACTGCTTTTT
CASSQDVTLTNEKLLF
>TRBD1|NA|TRBJ1-2|TRBV6-1
TGTGCCAGCAGTGAACTACAGGGGAATGGCTACACCTTC
CASSELQGNGYTF
>TRBD1|once|TRBJ1-3|TRBV5-8
TGTGCCAGCAGCCTAAACGGCCGGGACAGGGCAGACACCATATATTTT
CASSLNGRDRADTIYF
>NA|NA|TRBJ1-5|TRBV7-2
TGTGCCAGCAGCTTAGGGGGAGTCGGGTTCAGCAATCAGCCCCAGCATTTT
CASSLGGVGFSNQPQHF
>TRBD1|NA|TRBJ1-3|TRBV5-1
TGCGCCAGCAGCTTGTCGGACAGGGTGGGAAACACCATATATTTT
CASSLSDRVGNTIYF
>TRBD1|NA|TRBJ2-5|TRBV6-5
TGTGCCAGCAGTTCCCCCGGGACAGGTCGGACCCAGTACTTC
CASSSPGTGRTQYF